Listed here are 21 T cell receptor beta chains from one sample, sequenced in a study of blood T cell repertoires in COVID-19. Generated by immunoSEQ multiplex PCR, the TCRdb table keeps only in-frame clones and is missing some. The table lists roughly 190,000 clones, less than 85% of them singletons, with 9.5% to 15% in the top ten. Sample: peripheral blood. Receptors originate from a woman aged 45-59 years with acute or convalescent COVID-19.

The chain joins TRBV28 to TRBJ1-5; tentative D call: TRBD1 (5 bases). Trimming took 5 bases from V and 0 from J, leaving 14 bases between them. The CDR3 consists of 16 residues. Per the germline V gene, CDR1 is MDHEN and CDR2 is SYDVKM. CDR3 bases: TGTGCCAGCAGTACTGGGGGGATCTATAGCAATCAGCCCCAGCATTTT. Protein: CASSTGGIYSNQPQHF.

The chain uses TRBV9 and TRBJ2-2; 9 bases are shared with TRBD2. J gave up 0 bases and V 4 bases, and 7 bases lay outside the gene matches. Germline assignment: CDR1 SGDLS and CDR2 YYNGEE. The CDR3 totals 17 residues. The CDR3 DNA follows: TGTGCCAGCAGCCTACTTAGCGGGGGAACGAACACCGGGGAGCTGTTTTTT. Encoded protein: CASSLLSGGTNTGELFF.

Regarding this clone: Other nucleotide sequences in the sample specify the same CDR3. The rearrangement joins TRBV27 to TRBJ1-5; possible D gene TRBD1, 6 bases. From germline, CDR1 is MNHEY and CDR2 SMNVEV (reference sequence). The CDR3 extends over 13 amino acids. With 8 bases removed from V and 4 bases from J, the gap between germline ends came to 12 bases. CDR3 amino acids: CASADRVNQPQHF. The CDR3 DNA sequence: TGTGCCAGCGCGGACAGAGTAAATCAGCCCCAGCATTTT.

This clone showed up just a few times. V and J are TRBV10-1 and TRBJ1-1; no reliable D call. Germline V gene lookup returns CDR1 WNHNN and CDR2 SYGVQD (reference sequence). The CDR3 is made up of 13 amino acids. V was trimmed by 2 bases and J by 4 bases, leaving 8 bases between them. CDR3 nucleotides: TGCGCCAGCAGTGAGCTCCGGGGCACTGAAGCTTTCTTT. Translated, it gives CASSELRGTEAFF.

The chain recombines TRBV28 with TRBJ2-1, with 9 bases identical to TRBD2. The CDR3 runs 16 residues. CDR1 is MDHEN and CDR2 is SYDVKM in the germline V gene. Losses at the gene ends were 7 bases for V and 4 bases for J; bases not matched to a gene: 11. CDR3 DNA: TGTGCCAGCATCCCTGGGGGGACTAGCCCTTACAATGAGCAGTTCTTC. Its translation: CASIPGGTSPYNEQFF. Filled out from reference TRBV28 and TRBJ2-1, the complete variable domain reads DVKVTQSSRYLVKRTGEKVFLECVQDMDHENMFWYRQDPGLGLRLIYFSYDVKMKEKGDIPEGYSVSREKKERFSLILESASTNQTSMYLCASIPGGTSPYNEQFFGPGTRLTVL.

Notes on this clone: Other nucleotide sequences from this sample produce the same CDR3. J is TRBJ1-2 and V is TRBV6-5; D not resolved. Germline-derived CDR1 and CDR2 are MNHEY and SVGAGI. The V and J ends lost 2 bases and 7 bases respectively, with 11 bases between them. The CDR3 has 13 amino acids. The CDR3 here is CASSYEAGSGYTF. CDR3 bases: TGTGCCAGCAGTTACGAGGCGGGTTCTGGCTACACCTTC.

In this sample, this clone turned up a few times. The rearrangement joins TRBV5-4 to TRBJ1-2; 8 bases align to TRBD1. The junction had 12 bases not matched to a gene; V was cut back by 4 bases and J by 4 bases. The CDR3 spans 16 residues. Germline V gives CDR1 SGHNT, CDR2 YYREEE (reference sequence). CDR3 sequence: CASSHKPGQATYGYTF. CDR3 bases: TGTGCCAGCAGCCACAAACCGGGACAGGCAACCTATGGCTACACCTTC.

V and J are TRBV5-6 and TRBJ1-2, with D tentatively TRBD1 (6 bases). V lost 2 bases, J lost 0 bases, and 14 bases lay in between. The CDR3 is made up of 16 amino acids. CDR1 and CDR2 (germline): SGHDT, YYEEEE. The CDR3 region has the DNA TGTGCCAGCAGCTTAGCCGGGACACAAACTAACTATGGCTACACCTTC. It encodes CASSLAGTQTNYGYTF.

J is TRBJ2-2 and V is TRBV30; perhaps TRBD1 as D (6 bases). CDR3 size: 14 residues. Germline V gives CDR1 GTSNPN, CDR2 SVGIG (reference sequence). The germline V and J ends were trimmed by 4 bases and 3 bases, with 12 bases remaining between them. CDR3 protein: CAWKDSYYTGELFF. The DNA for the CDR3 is TGTGCCTGGAAGGACAGTTACTACACCGGGGAGCTGTTTTTT. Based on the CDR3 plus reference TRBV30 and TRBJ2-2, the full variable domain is SQTIHQWPATLVQPVGSPLSLECTVEGTSNPNLYWYRQAAGRGLQLLFYSVGIGQISSEVPQNLSASRPQDRQFILSSKKLLLSDSGFYLCAWKDSYYTGELFFGEGSRLTVL.

The CDR3 here is CASSLDVERLVNTEAFF. The CDR3 region has the DNA TGTGCCAGCAGCTTAGATGTTGAGCGGTTGGTGAACACTGAAGCTTTCTTT. V gene TRBV7-2 combines with J gene TRBJ1-1; D remains unclear. CDR3 length: 17 residues. Germline V gives CDR1 SGHTA, CDR2 FQGNSA. Trimming removed 1 base from V and 0 bases from J, with 15 bases in between. Filled out from reference TRBV7-2 and TRBJ1-1, the complete variable domain reads GAGVSQSPSNKVTEKGKDVELRCDPISGHTALYWYRQSLGQGLEFLIYFQGNSAPDKSGLPSDRFSAERTGGSVSTLTIQRTQQEDSAVYLCASSLDVERLVNTEAFFGQGTRLTVV.

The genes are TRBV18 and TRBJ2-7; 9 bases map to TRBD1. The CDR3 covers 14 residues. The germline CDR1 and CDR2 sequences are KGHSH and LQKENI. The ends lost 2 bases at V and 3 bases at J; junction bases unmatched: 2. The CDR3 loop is CASSPRTGDYEQYF. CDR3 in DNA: TGTGCCAGCTCACCAAGGACAGGGGACTACGAGCAGTACTTC.

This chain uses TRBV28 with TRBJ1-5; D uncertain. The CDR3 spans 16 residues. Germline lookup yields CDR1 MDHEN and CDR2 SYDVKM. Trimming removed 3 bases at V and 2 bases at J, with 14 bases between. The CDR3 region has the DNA TGTGCCAGCAGTTTTCGTGGAGGGAGGGGCAATCAGCCCCAGCATTTT. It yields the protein CASSFRGGRGNQPQHF.

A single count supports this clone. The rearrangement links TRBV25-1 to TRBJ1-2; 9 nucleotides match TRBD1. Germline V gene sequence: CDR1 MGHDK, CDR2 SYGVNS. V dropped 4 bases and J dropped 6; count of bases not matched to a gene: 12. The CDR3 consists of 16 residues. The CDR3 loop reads CASSGRDRVEKNGYTF. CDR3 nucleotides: TGTGCCAGCAGTGGGCGGGACAGGGTCGAAAAAAATGGCTACACCTTC.

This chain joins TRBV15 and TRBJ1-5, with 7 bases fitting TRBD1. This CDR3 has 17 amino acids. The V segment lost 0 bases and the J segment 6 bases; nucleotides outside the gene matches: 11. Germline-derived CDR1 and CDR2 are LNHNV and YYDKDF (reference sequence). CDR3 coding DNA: TGTGCCACCAGCAGAGATAGCCCCAGGGGGAGTTTTCAGCCCCAGCATTTT. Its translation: CATSRDSPRGSFQPQHF.

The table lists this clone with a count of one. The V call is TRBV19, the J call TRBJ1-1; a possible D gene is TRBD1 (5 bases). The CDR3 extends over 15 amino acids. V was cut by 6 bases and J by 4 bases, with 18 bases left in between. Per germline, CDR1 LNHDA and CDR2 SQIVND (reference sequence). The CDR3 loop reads CASRGRGLSSTEAFF. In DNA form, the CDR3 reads TGTGCCAGTAGAGGTAGGGGACTCTCCAGCACTGAAGCTTTCTTT.

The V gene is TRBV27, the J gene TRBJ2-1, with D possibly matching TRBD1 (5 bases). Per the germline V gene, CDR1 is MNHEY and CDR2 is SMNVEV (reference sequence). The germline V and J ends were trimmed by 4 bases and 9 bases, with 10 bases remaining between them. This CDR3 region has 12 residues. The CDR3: CASSSQGLEQFF. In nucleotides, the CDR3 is TGTGCCAGCAGTTCCCAGGGTCTTGAGCAGTTCTTC.

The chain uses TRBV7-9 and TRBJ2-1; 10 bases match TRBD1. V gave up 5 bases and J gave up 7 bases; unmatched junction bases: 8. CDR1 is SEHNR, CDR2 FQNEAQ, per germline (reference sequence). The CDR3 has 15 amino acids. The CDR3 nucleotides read TGTGCCAGCAGCAAGCGACAGGGGGCGAATAATGAGCAGTTCTTC. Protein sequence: CASSKRQGANNEQFF. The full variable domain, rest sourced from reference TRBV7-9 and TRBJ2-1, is DTGVSQNPRHKITKRGQNVTFRCDPISEHNRLYWYRQTLGQGPEFLTYFQNEAQLEKSRLLSDRFSAERPKGSFSTLEIQRTEQGDSAMYLCASSKRQGANNEQFFGPGTRLTVL.

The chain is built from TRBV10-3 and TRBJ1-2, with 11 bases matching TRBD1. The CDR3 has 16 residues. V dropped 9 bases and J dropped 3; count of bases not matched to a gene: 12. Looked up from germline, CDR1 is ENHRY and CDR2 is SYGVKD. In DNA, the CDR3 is TGTGCCATAAAGCCGGGACAGGGGGAGGGGGACTATGGCTACACCTTC. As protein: CAIKPGQGEGDYGYTF.

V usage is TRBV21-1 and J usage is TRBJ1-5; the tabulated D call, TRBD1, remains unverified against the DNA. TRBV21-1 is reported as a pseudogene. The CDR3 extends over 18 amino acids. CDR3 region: CASSKRQDRDTYNQPQHF. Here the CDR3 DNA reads TGTGCCAGCAGCAAACGGCAGGACCGGGACACTTATAATCAGCCCCAGCATTTT.

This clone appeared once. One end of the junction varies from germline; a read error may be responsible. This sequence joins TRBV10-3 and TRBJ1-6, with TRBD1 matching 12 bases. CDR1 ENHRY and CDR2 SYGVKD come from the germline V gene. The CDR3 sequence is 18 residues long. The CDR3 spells CAISESEGQGAYNSPLHF. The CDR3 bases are TGTGCCATCAGTGAGTCCGAGGGACAGGGGGCCTACAATTCACCCCTCCACTTT.

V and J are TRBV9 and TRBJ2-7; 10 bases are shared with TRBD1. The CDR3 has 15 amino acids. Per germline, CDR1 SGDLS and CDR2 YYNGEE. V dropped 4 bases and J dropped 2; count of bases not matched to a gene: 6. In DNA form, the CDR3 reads TGTGCCAGCAGCCCGGGGACAGGGGAAACCTACGAGCAGTACTTC. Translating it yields CASSPGTGETYEQYF. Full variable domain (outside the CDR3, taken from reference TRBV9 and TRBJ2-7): DSGVTQTPKHLITATGQRVTLRCSPRSGDLSVYWYQQSLDQGLQFLIQYYNGEERAKGNILERFSAQQFPDLHSELNLSSLELGDSALYFCASSPGTGETYEQYFGPGTRLTVT.